A single sample gave rise to the 17 T cell receptor beta chains below, sequenced in a study of beta chain features in type 1 diabetes. The investigators reverse transcribed all of the isolated RNA, so they sequenced expressed TCRB transcripts. Clones were sequenced by immunoSEQ multiplex PCR, and TCRdb holds only the in-frame ones, with some missing. The table has hundreds of thousands of clones, around 7.6% seen once. The sequencing input was central memory CD4+ T cells from blood. All receptors derive from a woman under 30 in good health.

This clone was seen repeatedly, ten times or more. V gene TRBV5-4 combines with J gene TRBJ2-3; TRBD1 agrees at 9 bases. There are 17 residues in the CDR3. Germline V lookup: CDR1 SGHNT, CDR2 YYREEE (reference sequence). With V trimmed by 4 bases and J by 2 bases, 11 bases remained unmatched. CDR3 nucleotide sequence: TGTGCCAGCAGCGCCGGGGTAGACAGGGGGGCCACAGATACGCAGTATTTT. Residues: CASSAGVDRGATDTQYF. The variable domain in full, with the rest retrieved from reference TRBV5-4 and TRBJ2-3, is ETGVTQSPTHLIKTRGQQVTLRCSSQSGHNTVSWYQQALGQGPQFIFQYYREEENGRGNFPPRFSGLQFPNYSSELNVNALELDDSALYLCASSAGVDRGATDTQYFGPGTRLTVL.

This chain links TRBV4-3 with TRBJ2-7, with D perhaps TRBD2 (6 bases). Deletions cut 4 bases from V and 0 bases from J, with 10 bases between. The CDR3 runs 14 residues. Per germline, CDR1 LGHNA and CDR2 YSLEER. The CDR3 coding sequence is TGCGCCAGCAGCCTGGAGACTAGCTCCTACGAGCAGTACTTC. Residues: CASSLETSSYEQYF.

V and J are TRBV7-3 and TRBJ2-5; D gene ambiguous. Germline V gene sequence: CDR1 SGHTA, CDR2 FQGTGA. The CDR3 covers 10 residues. V lost 6 bases and J lost 5, with 4 bases in between. CDR3 loop: CASRQETQYF. The CDR3 coding sequence is TGTGCCAGCAGGCAGGAGACCCAGTACTTC.

CDR3 sequence: CASSRQRNTEAFF. Written as DNA, the CDR3 is TGTGCCAGCAGTCGACAGCGGAACACTGAAGCTTTCTTT. The chain links TRBV13 to TRBJ1-1; maybe TRBD1 (5 bases). From germline, CDR1 is PRHDT and CDR2 FYEKMQ (reference sequence). The CDR3 totals 13 residues. Between the trimmed V and J ends, which lost 6 bases and 1 base, there was a span of 9 bases.

The rearrangement joins TRBV19 to TRBJ1-2; D perhaps matches TRBD1 (5 bases). This CDR3 has 14 amino acids. V lost 7 bases to trimming and J lost 2 bases, with 14 bases between them. Germline assignment: CDR1 LNHDA and CDR2 SQIVND (reference sequence). The CDR3 region has the DNA TGTGCCAGTACCTCCCCTGGGGGGAACTATGGCTACACCTTC. Translating it yields CASTSPGGNYGYTF. The full variable domain, in which reference TRBV19 and TRBJ1-2 provide the parts outside the CDR3, is DGGITQSPKYLFRKEGQNVTLSCEQNLNHDAMYWYRQDPGQGLRLIYYSQIVNDFQKGDIAEGYSVSREKKESFPLTVTSAQKNPTAFYLCASTSPGGNYGYTFGSGTRLTVV.

This clone appeared a few times. V gene TRBV18 combines with J gene TRBJ2-7; maybe TRBD2 (6 bases). In germline, CDR1 is KGHSH, CDR2 LQKENI. This CDR3 spans 13 amino acids. V was shortened by 2 bases and J by 2 bases, with 7 bases between the two germline ends. CDR3 DNA sequence: TGTGCCAGCTCACCAGGGACTCCCTACGAGCAGTACTTC. Translation: CASSPGTPYEQYF.

This clone came up a few times. The V gene is TRBV6-5, the J gene TRBJ1-4; D perhaps matches TRBD1 (5 bases). V lost 5 bases and J 8 bases, leaving 15 bases between the germline ends. Germline V lookup: CDR1 MNHEY, CDR2 SVGAGI. The CDR3 totals 14 residues. CDR3: CASSDRQEPEKLFF. The CDR3 DNA follows: TGTGCCAGCAGTGACAGACAAGAACCAGAAAAACTGTTTTTT.

The chain is built from TRBV28 and TRBJ2-5, with TRBD1 as a possible D gene (7 bases). The CDR3 has 14 amino acids. Germline V CDR1 and CDR2: MDHEN, SYDVKM. Trimming cost V 5 bases and J 4 bases, with 14 bases left between them. The CDR3 protein is CASSEGGGGETQYF. CDR3 DNA sequence: TGTGCCAGCAGTGAAGGAGGGGGCGGAGAGACCCAGTACTTC. Filled out from reference TRBV28 and TRBJ2-5, the complete variable domain reads DVKVTQSSRYLVKRTGEKVFLECVQDMDHENMFWYRQDPGLGLRLIYFSYDVKMKEKGDIPEGYSVSREKKERFSLILESASTNQTSMYLCASSEGGGGETQYFGPGTRLLVL.

This clone was counted a few times. J is TRBJ2-5 and V is TRBV7-6; D not certain. Trimming stripped 2 bases from V and 5 bases from J, with 6 bases between. Germline-derived CDR1 and CDR2 are SGHVS and FNYEAQ. There are 12 residues in the CDR3. CDR3 nucleotide sequence: TGTGCCAGCAGCTTAAGTGACGAGACCCAGTACTTC. It codes for CASSLSDETQYF.

A few counts support this clone. The junction does not match germline at one end; this may be a read error. This chain links TRBV6-5 with TRBJ2-4; D is unclear. CDR1 is MNHEY and CDR2 is SVGAGI in the germline V gene. The CDR3 covers 13 residues. The CDR3 DNA reads as TGTGCCATCAGTGTTGAGTATGGGAACATTCAGTACTTC. It codes for CAISVEYGNIQYF.

This clone was found a few times. The rearrangement joins TRBV5-4 to TRBJ2-2; 14 bases are a match to TRBD2. Germline V CDR1 and CDR2: SGHNT, YYREEE (reference sequence). The CDR3 loop spans 16 amino acids. V was clipped by 0 bases and J by 5 bases; unmatched bases: 0. CDR3: CASSLGTSGRTGELFF. The CDR3 region has the DNA TGTGCCAGCAGCTTGGGGACTAGCGGGAGGACCGGGGAGCTGTTTTTT.

The chain uses TRBV7-9 and TRBJ2-7, with no clear D. The germline V gene encodes CDR1 SEHNR and CDR2 FQNEAQ (reference sequence). Trimming left V 5 bases short and J 0 bases short, with 11 bases between. The CDR3 runs to 14 residues. The CDR3 sequence is CASSQNSNSYEQYF. In nucleotides, the CDR3 is TGTGCCAGCAGCCAAAATTCTAACTCCTACGAGCAGTACTTC.

This clone was seen more than once but under ten times. V and J are TRBV4-1 and TRBJ2-1, with 11 positions matching TRBD2. From germline, CDR1 is MGHRA and CDR2 YSYEKL. V shed 1 base, J shed 9 bases, and the junction held 11 bases outside the gene matches. This CDR3 has 17 amino acids. The CDR3 region is CASSQARSGRASIEQFF. The CDR3 region has the DNA TGCGCCAGCAGCCAAGCTCGTAGCGGGAGGGCCAGTATTGAGCAGTTCTTC.

This clone has only a few counts. Additional DNA sequences in this sample encode the identical CDR3. This sequence joins TRBV10-3 and TRBJ2-5, with 9 bases that match TRBD2. This CDR3 is built from 13 residues. Germline CDR1 ENHRY, CDR2 SYGVKD. J gave up 3 bases and V 5 bases, and 1 base lay outside the gene matches. The CDR3, as DNA: TGTGCCATCAGTTTAGCGGGAGAAGAGACCCAGTACTTC. Translating gives CAISLAGEETQYF.

The chain carries TRBV5-1 and TRBJ1-2; D not resolved. Trimming took off 4 bases at V and 3 bases at J, with 13 bases between the two ends. This CDR3 is built from 14 residues. Germline lookup yields CDR1 SGHRS and CDR2 YFSETQ. CDR3: CASSTLGGDYGYTF. The CDR3 nucleotides are TGCGCCAGCAGCACCCTAGGTGGGGACTATGGCTACACCTTC. Filled out from reference TRBV5-1 and TRBJ1-2, the complete variable domain reads KAGVTQTPRYLIKTRGQQVTLSCSPISGHRSVSWYQQTPGQGLQFLFEYFSETQRNKGNFPGRFSGRQFSNSRSEMNVSTLELGDSALYLCASSTLGGDYGYTFGSGTRLTVV.

This clone was seen many times. J is TRBJ2-3 and V is TRBV9; D uncertain. The length of the CDR3 is 14 residues. V dropped 0 bases and J dropped 4 bases, with 9 bases sitting between them. The germline CDR1 and CDR2 sequences are SGDLS and YYNGEE. CDR3 nucleotide sequence: TGTGCCAGCAGCGTAGGCTTGTGGCCAGATACGCAGTATTTT. It yields the protein CASSVGLWPDTQYF.

This chain links TRBV7-9 with TRBJ2-1; D might be TRBD2 (6 bases). This CDR3 comprises 17 residues. Per the germline V gene, CDR1 is SEHNR and CDR2 is FQNEAQ (reference sequence). V lost 5 bases, J lost 1 base, and 18 bases lay in between. In nucleotides, the CDR3 is TGTGCCAGCAGCCATAGACTAGTCGCGGGTTCCTACAATGAGCAGTTCTTC. This gives the protein CASSHRLVAGSYNEQFF.